These 32 T cell receptor beta chains were all obtained from the same sample, sequenced in a study of cytomegalovirus exposure and HLA in healthy donors. PCR involved 60 Vbeta and 13 Jbeta primers. Generated by immunoSEQ multiplex PCR, the TCRdb table keeps only in-frame clones and is missing some. The table includes roughly 120,000 clones, about four fifths detected once. The specimen sequenced was PBMCs. The receptors originated from an older woman in good health and CMV-seropositive.

A single count supports this clone. The chain has TRBV4-2 and TRBJ2-1; D possibly corresponds to TRBD2 (5 bases). CDR1 and CDR2 (germline): LGHNA, YNFKEQ. CDR3 length: 16 amino acids. V gave up 0 bases and J gave up 3 bases, with 12 bases separating them. The CDR3 bases are TGTGCCAGCAGCCAAGATCCCGGACTCAACTACAATGAGCAGTTCTTC. This sequence encodes CASSQDPGLNYNEQFF.

Note on this clone: One end of the junction is discordant with germline, which a read error may explain. This chain links TRBV6-1 with TRBJ2-7, with D possibly being TRBD2 (5 bases). This CDR3 region has 15 residues. Germline V gives CDR1 MNHNS, CDR2 SASEGT. Here the CDR3 DNA reads TGTGCCAGCAACTCGAGAGGGCCCCGGTCCTACGGGCAGTACTTC. It yields the protein CASNSRGPRSYGQYF.

The V and J genes are TRBV10-3 and TRBJ2-7; no definite D call. V lost 2 bases to trimming and J lost 3 bases, with 5 bases between them. This CDR3 comprises 12 residues. Germline CDR1 and CDR2: ENHRY and SYGVKD. The CDR3 nucleotides read TGTGCCATCAGTGAGGCCGGCTACGAGCAGTACTTC. Its translation: CAISEAGYEQYF.

The chain links TRBV14 to TRBJ1-2; possible D gene TRBD1, 5 bases. The CDR3 is 12 amino acids. Germline V lookup: CDR1 SGHDN, CDR2 FVKESK. V lost 2 bases and J 8 bases, leaving 9 bases between the germline ends. The CDR3: CASSQPRQGYTF. The CDR3 DNA follows: TGTGCCAGCAGCCAACCCCGACAGGGCTACACCTTC.

V usage is TRBV7-9 and J usage is TRBJ1-1; a weak D match, TRBD1 (5 bases). Germline CDR1 reads SEHNR; CDR2 reads FQNEAQ (reference sequence). Trimming removed 1 base from V and 3 bases from J, with 12 bases in between. CDR3 length: 15 amino acids. The CDR3 nucleotides read TGTGCCAGCAGCTTAGGCAGGGTCGGGCACACTGAAGCTTTCTTT. Protein sequence: CASSLGRVGHTEAFF.

This chain links TRBV13 with TRBJ2-7; 7 positions match TRBD2. Germline CDR1 is PRHDT and CDR2 is FYEKMQ (reference sequence). V dropped 5 bases and J dropped 9; count of bases not matched to a gene: 10. This CDR3 region has 13 residues. DNA for the CDR3: TGTGCCAGCAGCCCCCGGAGCGGGACTGGGCAGTACTTC. Protein sequence: CASSPRSGTGQYF.

CDR3 residues: CASSFEGAGANVLTF. Here the CDR3 DNA reads TGTGCCAGCAGTTTTGAGGGAGCTGGGGCCAACGTCCTGACTTTC. The chain couples TRBV6-5 to TRBJ2-6, with TRBD2 as a possible D gene (5 bases). The germline V gene encodes CDR1 MNHEY and CDR2 SVGAGI. This CDR3 has 15 amino acids. V was pared by 4 bases and J by 2 bases, with 9 bases between.

This clone was detected only a few times. The J gene is TRBJ2-7, the V gene TRBV5-1, with D possibly being TRBD2 (6 bases). Germline assignment: CDR1 SGHRS and CDR2 YFSETQ. This CDR3 spans 15 amino acids. V dropped 0 bases and J dropped 0 bases, with 10 bases sitting between them. The DNA of the CDR3 is TGCGCCAGCAGCTTGGGGACTACCGCCTCCTACGAGCAGTACTTC. Its protein is CASSLGTTASYEQYF. The variable domain in full, with the rest retrieved from reference TRBV5-1 and TRBJ2-7, is KAGVTQTPRYLIKTRGQQVTLSCSPISGHRSVSWYQQTPGQGLQFLFEYFSETQRNKGNFPGRFSGRQFSNSRSEMNVSTLELGDSALYLCASSLGTTASYEQYFGPGTRLTVT.

This clone was counted a single time. The chain joins TRBV18 to TRBJ2-5; TRBD2 matches 13 bases. The CDR3 runs to 16 residues. Germline CDR1 KGHSH, CDR2 LQKENI. J was trimmed by 5 bases and V by 5 bases; bases with no gene match: 8. The CDR3: CASSKGLAGRQETQYF. CDR3 sequence (DNA): TGTGCCAGCTCAAAGGGACTAGCGGGACGTCAGGAGACCCAGTACTTC. The full variable domain, rest sourced from reference TRBV18 and TRBJ2-5, is NAGVMQNPRHLVRRRGQEARLRCSPMKGHSHVYWYRQLPEEGLKFMVYLQKENIIDESGMPKERFSAEFPKEGPSILRIQQVVRGDSAAYFCASSKGLAGRQETQYFGPGTRLLVL.

The chain links TRBV7-9 to TRBJ1-6; TRBD1 might be the D (5 bases). Germline CDR1 SEHNR, CDR2 FQNEAQ (reference sequence). This CDR3 has 16 amino acids. Trimming removed 4 bases at V and 6 bases at J, with 16 bases between. This CDR3 is CASSWGGPRVNSPLHF. DNA for the CDR3: TGTGCCAGCAGCTGGGGGGGACCGAGGGTTAATTCACCCCTCCACTTT.

This clone turned up a few times. This chain connects TRBV6-5 to TRBJ2-1; D gene uncertain. Germline lookup yields CDR1 MNHEY and CDR2 SVGAGI. The CDR3 is made up of 14 amino acids. Trimming took off 6 bases at V and 0 bases at J, with 9 bases between the two ends. The CDR3 DNA reads TGTGCCAGCAGGATACAGAGCTCCTACAATGAGCAGTTCTTC. This translates into CASRIQSSYNEQFF.

V gene TRBV7-2 combines with J gene TRBJ2-5; D remains unclear. The better agreement between TRBJ2-7 and the DNA end casts doubt on the J call. CDR3 length: 14 amino acids. Germline V gene data show CDR1 as SGHTA and CDR2 as FQGNSA. The CDR3 region has the DNA TGTGCCAGCAGCTTAGCGTCTCCTCCCTACGAGCAGTACTTC. Translated, it gives CASSLASPPYEQYF.

This chain links TRBV6-5 with TRBJ2-7; TRBD1 is a possible D gene (6 bases). V shed 0 bases and J shed 4 bases, with 13 bases lying between them. Looked up from germline, CDR1 is MNHEY and CDR2 is SVGAGI. The CDR3 totals 15 residues. Here the CDR3 reads CASSYSGQLYYEQYF. CDR3 nucleotides: TGTGCCAGCAGTTACTCGGGACAACTATATTACGAGCAGTACTTC.

The chain is built from TRBV15 and TRBJ1-4, with D hard to call. The germline V gene encodes CDR1 LNHNV and CDR2 YYDKDF (reference sequence). This CDR3 spans 15 amino acids. With 1 base removed from V and 3 bases from J, the gap between germline ends came to 9 bases. The CDR3 sequence: CATSRVATANEKLFF. Written as DNA, the CDR3 is TGTGCCACCAGCAGAGTGGCAACAGCTAATGAAAAACTGTTTTTT.

The J gene is TRBJ2-1, the V gene TRBV29-1, with 7 bases that match TRBD2. J lost 6 bases, V lost 0 bases, and 8 bases had no gene match. This CDR3 has 15 residues. CDR1 SQVTM and CDR2 ANQGSEA come from the germline V gene. CDR3 loop: CSVEDLGGGGNEQFF. The CDR3 DNA is TGCAGCGTTGAAGATCTGGGCGGGGGAGGCAATGAGCAGTTCTTC.

The chain couples TRBV10-3 to TRBJ2-5, with a weak D call TRBD1 (6 bases). The CDR3 extends over 15 amino acids. The germline gives CDR1 ENHRY, CDR2 SYGVKD. V was clipped by 2 bases and J by 0 bases, with 10 bases between them. CDR3 in DNA: TGTGCCATCAGTGAGGGACAGTCAAACCAAGAGACCCAGTACTTC. Encoded protein: CAISEGQSNQETQYF.

The chain combines TRBV29-1 with TRBJ1-2; weak D call: TRBD1 (5 bases). V was cut by 0 bases and J by 4 bases, with 15 bases left in between. This CDR3 has 15 amino acids. CDR1 is SQVTM and CDR2 is ANQGSEA in the germline V gene. Here the CDR3 DNA reads TGCAGCGTTGAAGATCGTTCAGGAAGGGGCTATGGCTACACCTTC. This encodes CSVEDRSGRGYGYTF.

This chain uses TRBV4-3 with TRBJ2-5, with 9 positions matching TRBD2. The J call may be faulty, since TRBJ2-7 better matches the DNA end. The CDR3 runs to 17 residues. Germline CDR1 reads LGHNA; CDR2 reads YSLEER. DNA of the CDR3: TGCGCCAGCAGCCGAGACCATAGCGGGAGCTATTCCTACGAGCAGTACTTC. This gives the protein CASSRDHSGSYSYEQYF.

This chain joins TRBV29-1 and TRBJ1-2; 11 bases agree with TRBD1. The J segment lost 8 bases and the V segment lost 7 bases, leaving 12 bases of the junction unmatched. The germline V gene has CDR1 SQVTM and CDR2 ANQGSEA. The CDR3 totals 14 residues. DNA of the CDR3: TGCAGCGCCGGAAGGACAGGGGGCCCCGGGGGCTACACCTTC. Protein sequence: CSAGRTGGPGGYTF.

This clone was seen a single time. The chain carries TRBV7-9 and TRBJ1-2; the match to TRBD1 covers 9 bases. V dropped 5 bases and J dropped 11; count of bases not matched to a gene: 6. The CDR3 is 12 residues long. The germline CDR1 and CDR2 sequences are SEHNR and FQNEAQ (reference sequence). The CDR3 nucleotides read TGTGCCAGCAGCCCCGACAGGGGGGGATACACCTTC. This gives the protein CASSPDRGGYTF.

The chain uses TRBV5-4 and TRBJ1-1, with a possible D match to TRBD1 (6 bases). Germline V CDR1 and CDR2: SGHNT, YYREEE (reference sequence). This CDR3 is built from 16 residues. Trimming removed 4 bases at V and 5 bases at J, with 21 bases between. The CDR3 DNA sequence: TGTGCCAGCAGCCAACTCGGCAGGGGTGTTTTAACTGAAGCTTTCTTT. Translating gives CASSQLGRGVLTEAFF.

CDR3 residues: CASSQDLIGGSLNEQYF. The CDR3 bases are TGCGCCAGCAGCCAAGATCTTATTGGGGGCTCTCTAAACGAGCAGTACTTC. This chain links TRBV4-3 with TRBJ2-7, with a tentative D call TRBD1 (6 bases). V lost 0 bases and J lost 5, with 20 bases in between. Germline values: CDR1 LGHNA, CDR2 YSLEER. The CDR3 consists of 17 residues.

This chain links TRBV9 with TRBJ2-3, with TRBD1 as a possible D gene (7 bases). Germline values: CDR1 SGDLS, CDR2 YYNGEE. This CDR3 spans 16 amino acids. Trimming left V 3 bases short and J 3 bases short, with 17 bases between. The chain's CDR3 is CASSETGSGQTDTQYF. The CDR3 DNA sequence: TGTGCCAGCAGCGAGACAGGGAGCGGGCAAACAGATACGCAGTATTTT.

V is TRBV5-6 and J is TRBJ1-2, with a weak D call TRBD1 (5 bases). V was pared by 4 bases and J by 8 bases, with 15 bases between. This CDR3 region has 13 residues. Looked up from germline, CDR1 is SGHDT and CDR2 is YYEEEE. CDR3 coding DNA: TGTGCCAGCAGCGTCGCAGGGTTGTCAGGCTACACCTTC. Encoded protein: CASSVAGLSGYTF. Variable domain in full (rest from reference TRBV5-6 and TRBJ1-2): DAGVTQSPTHLIKTRGQQVTLRCSPKSGHDTVSWYQQALGQGPQFIFQYYEEEERQRGNFPDRFSGHQFPNYSSELNVNALLLGDSALYLCASSVAGLSGYTFGSGTRLTVV.

V gene TRBV5-1 combines with J gene TRBJ2-6; TRBD1 matches at 9 bases. V was clipped by 7 bases and J by 2 bases; unmatched bases: 7. This CDR3 has 16 residues. The germline V gene has CDR1 SGHRS and CDR2 YFSETQ. CDR3 nucleotides: TGCGCCAGCGTACACACAGGGGGCGCTGGGGCCAACGTCCTGACTTTC. Translation: CASVHTGGAGANVLTF.

V gene TRBV5-4 combines with J gene TRBJ2-4, with D maybe TRBD1 (5 bases). Trimming stripped 0 bases from V and 6 bases from J, with 10 bases between. Germline V gene lookup returns CDR1 SGHNT and CDR2 YYREEE (reference sequence). The CDR3 has 14 amino acids. Written as DNA, the CDR3 is TGTGCCAGCAGCTTGGACAGGCTGGGAAACATTCAGTACTTC. Its translation is CASSLDRLGNIQYF.

This sequence joins TRBV2 and TRBJ1-1; TRBD1 aligns across 8 bases. Germline trimming cut 3 bases from V and 6 bases from J; bases unmatched to any gene: 3. The CDR3 sequence is 13 residues long. Germline V gene data show CDR1 as SNHLY and CDR2 as FYNNEI. CDR3 region: CASSEDRVPEAFF. The CDR3 coding sequence is TGTGCCAGCAGTGAGGACAGGGTACCTGAAGCTTTCTTT. Supplemented by reference TRBV2 and TRBJ1-1, the full variable domain reads EPEVTQTPSHQVTQMGQEVILRCVPISNHLYFYWYRQILGQKVEFLVSFYNNEISEKSEIFDDQFSVERPDGSNFTLKIRSTKLEDSAMYFCASSEDRVPEAFFGQGTRLTVV.

The gene calls are TRBV4-2 and TRBJ2-1, with 12 nucleotides matching TRBD1. CDR1 and CDR2 from the germline V gene are LGHNA and YNFKEQ. V shed 3 bases, J shed 7 bases, and the junction held 10 bases outside the gene matches. The CDR3 runs to 17 residues. CDR3 nucleotide sequence: TGTGCCAGCAGCCAGAGGCCGGGACAGGGGGCAGGAAATGAGCAGTTCTTC. Translation: CASSQRPGQGAGNEQFF.

The chain carries TRBV10-3 and TRBJ1-5; the match to TRBD1 covers 9 bases. The CDR3 totals 15 residues. The V segment lost 3 bases and the J segment 5 bases; nucleotides outside the gene matches: 5. Germline CDR1 is ENHRY and CDR2 is SYGVKD. The CDR3 sequence: CAISDGTGIDQPQHF. CDR3 coding DNA: TGTGCCATCAGTGATGGGACAGGGATTGATCAGCCCCAGCATTTT.

The chain combines TRBV18 with TRBJ1-2; 12 bases line up with TRBD1. Losses at the gene ends were 6 bases for V and 8 bases for J; bases not matched to a gene: 7. This CDR3 is 14 amino acids long. Per germline, CDR1 KGHSH and CDR2 LQKENI. CDR3 region: CASSPGTGGYGYTF. DNA for the CDR3: TGTGCCAGCTCTCCAGGGACAGGGGGCTACGGCTACACCTTC.

The J gene is TRBJ1-2, the V gene TRBV7-2, with TRBD1 matching 12 bases. CDR1 and CDR2 from the germline V gene are SGHTA and FQGNSA. The CDR3 is made up of 20 amino acids. After removal of 0 bases from V and 4 bases from J, the junction contained 15 bases not matched to a gene. DNA for the CDR3: TGTGCCAGCAGCTTAGCATTCGGGACAGGGGGCCGAGGGTATAGCTATGGCTACACCTTC. Encoded protein: CASSLAFGTGGRGYSYGYTF.

The rearrangement joins TRBV10-1 to TRBJ2-2; perhaps TRBD1 as D (5 bases). Trimming left V 3 bases short and J 1 base short, with 6 bases between. The length of the CDR3 is 14 residues. Germline V gene sequence: CDR1 WNHNN, CDR2 SYGVQD (reference sequence). CDR3 nucleotide sequence: TGCGCCAGCAGTGACAGGGTGAACACCGGGGAGCTGTTTTTT. This gives the protein CASSDRVNTGELFF.